The clone carrying this T cell receptor (beta chain) was found many times. TCR beta CDR3 regions were amplified from RNA. Using the HTBI primer set, a first-round RT-PCR was run on the TCR CDR3. MiXCR was run by TCRdb on the multiplex PCR reads, yielding one entry per CDR3 protein. The sample consists of more than 600,000 distinct CDR3 sequences, less than 20% of them appearing once. The CDR3 extends over 15 amino acids. The V segment lost 2 bases and the J segment 0 bases; nucleotides outside the gene matches: 3. CDR1 and CDR2 from the germline V gene are MNHEY and SVGAGI. The sample is drawn from a study of T cells in Graves' hyperthyroidism and ophthalmopathy.

The specimen was blood. V usage is TRBV6-5 and J usage is TRBJ1-2, with 7 bases lining up with TRBD1. The clonotype comes from a young man with Graves' hyperthyroidism. As DNA, the CDR3 is TGTGCCAGCAGTTACCACAGGGGTCCTAACTATGGCTACACCTTC. Encoded protein: CASSYHRGPNYGYTF.